The 11 T cell receptor beta chains in this list originate from one sample, sequenced in a study of regulatory T cells in long-lasting Graves disease. Building of the TCR beta libraries involved iRepertoire HTBI primers and Arm-PCR of CDR3 regions. TCRdb reprocessed the multiplex PCR reads with MiXCR, giving one entry per CDR3 protein. The sample lists around 500,000 distinct CDR3 sequences; less than 25% were seen once. The time point denotes: persistent/refractory GD, antithyroid drugs over 5 years with positive TRAb. After RNA was extracted from PBMCs, the TCR library was made from it. This specimen consisted of peripheral blood mononuclear cells (PBMCs), obtained when the disease was refractory, from a patient treated with antithyroid drugs. The source of these receptors is a female donor with Graves disease.

In the case of this clonotype: A much larger clone lies one base from this, so it may be a read error. The gene calls are TRBV6-2 or TRBV6-3 and TRBJ2-7; 10 bases agree with TRBD2. There are 14 residues in the CDR3. Germline CDR1 reads MNHEY; CDR2 reads SVGEGT. In DNA form, the CDR3 reads TGTGCCTGCAGACGGACTAGCGGAAACTACGAGCAGTACTTC. The encoded protein is CACRRTSGNYEQYF.

The CDR3 spells CASSSTGLTSGGETQYF. CDR3 nucleotides: TGTGCCAGCAGTTCGACAGGCCTGACTAGCGGGGGGGAGACCCAGTACTTC. The chain employs TRBV28 and TRBJ2-5, with TRBD2 identical over 13 bases. V shed 4 bases, J shed 5 bases, and the junction held 10 bases outside the gene matches. Looked up from germline, CDR1 is MDHEN and CDR2 is SYDVKM. This CDR3 comprises 17 residues.

The chain has TRBV29-1 and TRBJ2-1, with 10 bases lining up with TRBD2. There are 15 residues in the CDR3. With V trimmed by 0 bases and J by 2 bases, 1 base remained unmatched. From germline, CDR1 is SQVTM and CDR2 ANQGSEA. The CDR3 DNA reads as TGCAGCGTTGAAGACGGGACTAGCGCCTACAATGAGCAGTTCTTC. Translated: CSVEDGTSAYNEQFF.

This clonotype was counted ten times or more. V gene TRBV6-1 combines with J gene TRBJ1-1; D gene unclear. This CDR3 contains 15 residues. V shed 6 bases and J shed 0 bases, with 14 bases lying between them. CDR1 and CDR2 from the germline V gene are MNHNS and SASEGT. CDR3 in amino acids: CASSALATVNTEAFF. The CDR3 nucleotides are TGTGCCAGCAGCGCCTTAGCCACGGTGAACACTGAAGCTTTCTTT.

In this sample, this clonotype turned up many times. This chain uses TRBV5-6 with TRBJ2-5; the D gene is possibly TRBD1 (5 bases). Trimming took off 2 bases at V and 5 bases at J, with 16 bases between the two ends. The germline V gene has CDR1 SGHDT and CDR2 YYEEEE. This CDR3 region has 15 residues. The CDR3 DNA sequence: TGTGCCAGCAGCTTTGACCAGGGTTTGGCCGAGACCCAGTACTTC. It yields the protein CASSFDQGLAETQYF. Full variable domain (outside the CDR3, taken from reference TRBV5-6 and TRBJ2-5): DAGVTQSPTHLIKTRGQQVTLRCSPKSGHDTVSWYQQALGQGPQFIFQYYEEEERQRGNFPDRFSGHQFPNYSSELNVNALLLGDSALYLCASSFDQGLAETQYFGPGTRLLVL.

Comments on this clonotype: Since a much larger clone is just one base distant, this may be a read error. The CDR3 bases are TGCAGTGCACCGGACAGACTGAACACTGGAGCTTTCTTT. This translates into CSAPDRLNTGAFF. The rearrangement uses TRBV20-1 and TRBJ1-1; tentatively, D is TRBD1 (6 bases). The CDR3 totals 13 residues. Germline values: CDR1 DFQATT, CDR2 SNEGSKA (reference sequence).

This clonotype appeared a few times. The rearrangement uses TRBV2 and TRBJ2-1; 11 bases match TRBD1. Germline V CDR1 and CDR2: SNHLY, FYNNEI. The ends lost 8 bases at V and 8 bases at J; junction bases unmatched: 14. This CDR3 contains 16 residues. The CDR3 is CASEYEPGQGVDEQFF. The CDR3 DNA reads as TGTGCCAGCGAATACGAACCGGGACAGGGGGTGGATGAGCAGTTCTTC.

J is TRBJ1-6 and V is TRBV7-9, with TRBD1 identical over 7 bases. The CDR3 totals 13 residues. Germline V gene sequence: CDR1 SEHNR, CDR2 FQNEAQ (reference sequence). Trimming took 6 bases from V and 7 from J; bases not matched to a gene: 3. For the CDR3, the DNA is TGTGCCAGCAGTGGGACAGAGAATTCACCCCTCCACTTT. This sequence encodes CASSGTENSPLHF.

This clonotype came up many times. The chain employs TRBV28 and TRBJ2-2; 10 bases fit TRBD2. The length of the CDR3 is 16 residues. The junction had 7 bases not matched to a gene; V was cut back by 2 bases and J by 7 bases. CDR1 MDHEN and CDR2 SYDVKM come from the germline V gene. CDR3: CASSLGLAGEYGELFF. CDR3 DNA sequence: TGTGCCAGCAGTTTAGGGCTAGCGGGAGAATACGGGGAGCTGTTTTTT.

A remark on this clonotype: A read error is likely, as this CDR3 ends without the conserved phenylalanine or tryptophan. CDR3 residues: CASQRTGSNQPQHL. CDR3 bases: TGTGCCAGTCAAAGGACAGGGAGCAATCAGCCCCAGCATCTT. The rearrangement links TRBV19 to TRBJ1-5; 8 bases are shared with TRBD1. The J segment lost 1 base and the V segment lost 8 bases, leaving 4 bases of the junction unmatched. The CDR3 runs 14 residues. Germline V gene data show CDR1 as LNHDA and CDR2 as SQIVND (reference sequence).

A word on this clonotype: This sequence may be a read error, since a much larger clone differs from it by one base. The chain carries TRBV7-2 and TRBJ2-4; D gene ambiguous. The CDR3 consists of 16 residues. The germline CDR1 and CDR2 sequences are SGHTA and FQGNSA. The CDR3 nucleotides are TGTGCCGGCAGCTTAGAGTTTTCTCCGTGGTCCAACATTCAGTACTTC. Its protein product is CAGSLEFSPWSNIQYF.